This record looks at one TCR beta chain sequence and its context. No antigen is known for it. Base qualities are not recorded, but no much larger clone differs from it by a single base. These data come from a study of CD8 T cells in Susac syndrome (dated by TCRdb to the late 2010s). Regarding the study in general: Whether CD8+ T cell activation and differentiation in Susac syndrome was antigen driven was tested using repertoire sequencing.

Results and caveats for the whole study, not just this receptor: The TCR sequencing and HLA analysis was acknowledged to have included a relatively small number of individuals.

From cysteine to phenylalanine, the CDR3 is 15 amino acids long. Solely the CDR3 DNA is kept, with 45 bases framed from the first base. CDR1 and CDR2 (LGHDT, YNNKEL) derive from the germline V gene (reference sequence). Ends trimmed: V by 3 bases, J by 0 bases; bases unmatched to a gene: 2. RNA was extracted using the RNeasy kit, and about 0.45 to 1 microgram was reverse transcribed with random hexamers. The immunoSEQ multiplex PCR assay, which covers 54 Vbeta and 13 Jbeta segments, was used to amplify TCR beta CDR3 regions. PCR amplification bias was corrected by using a synthetic template baseline for primer optimization and computational correction. Under the source paper's analysis protocol: Reads were annotated to V, D and J genes per IMGT and analyzed with immunoSEQ Analyzer, keeping only productive sequences. To calculate clonality, Shannon entropy was normalized by log2 of the number of productive unique sequences and then subtracted from one. For each patient and control, public and private clones were evaluated among the 100 most prevalent clones. A clone was defined as Susac-specific if it was absent from the healthy and MS cohorts, from some 980 published viral clones and from other ImmuneACCESS disease sequences. The public reads were quality trimmed at Q25 with fastp and then assembled into clones with MiXCR by TCRdb, keeping productive beta chains. Merged by CDR3 protein, the rows form single entries marked with the most common genes and DNA. It is TCRdb's table, rather than the study itself, that gives the V and J calls and clone size. This sample comprises around 130,000 distinct CDR3 sequences, 94% of them detected only once. Approximately 0.1% of the sample goes to the ten largest clones.

Peripheral blood CD8+ and CD4+ T cells from healthy donors, Susac syndrome patients and multiple sclerosis patients were profiled using high-throughput TCR beta sequencing. Healthy donors were age- and sex-matched controls. Bulk CD8+ and CD4+ T cells were purified by magnetic negative isolation, while CD8+ TEMRA cells were enriched using FACS. Blood was drawn into EDTA tubes, processed within 24 hours, and PBMCs were isolated by density gradient centrifugation. PBMCs destined for TCR sequencing were cryopreserved in liquid nitrogen and later thawed in a 37 °C water bath. A purity of at least 90% was achieved for sorted or isolated CD4+, CD8+ and CD8+ TEMRA cells.

Sequenced: CD4+ T cells from PBMCs. The rearranged chain carries TRBV3-1 and TRBJ2-1; TRBD2 agrees with 7 junctional bases. The TCR was taken from a human donor in good health. The nucleotide sequence is TGTGCCAGCAGCCAGGGACTACTCTCCTACAATGAGCAGTTCTTC. This gives the protein CASSQGLLSYNEQFF.